This T cell receptor (beta chain) was obtained from a study of cytomegalovirus exposure and HLA in healthy donors. Study results and caveats: Reported performance of the classifier showed diagnosis of cytomegalovirus status with high specificity and sensitivity. In a later analysis, TCR association rates varied by HLA locus: DRB1 most, HLA-C fewest. The authors judged a highly shared variant cluster likely a sequencing artifact.

This CDR3 comprises 16 residues. Trimming removed 3 bases at V and 0 bases at J, with 15 bases between. Germline V gene sequence: CDR1 SNHLY, CDR2 FYNNEI. The primer mix had 60 Vbeta and 13 Jbeta primers. Source study methods: Approximately 11 million of the roughly 80 million unique TCR beta chains counted in a later analysis were shared. Profiling relied on immunoSEQ multiplex PCR, and the TCRdb table lists in-frame clones only, not all of them. V, J and clone size reflect that table, while D and trimming were determined from the DNA. The data hold 90,000 to 140,000 clones, with around 86% observed a single time. This clone is a singleton in its sample. Its antigen is not identified.

Sample: PBMCs. The chain links TRBV2 to TRBJ2-7; TRBD2 is a possible D gene (7 bases). This clonotype was sampled from a man aged 25 to 40 in good health and CMV-seropositive. DNA of the CDR3: TGTGCCAGCAGTGAGCGTAGGCGGGGGCTCTCCTACGAGCAGTACTTC. Translated: CASSERRRGLSYEQYF.